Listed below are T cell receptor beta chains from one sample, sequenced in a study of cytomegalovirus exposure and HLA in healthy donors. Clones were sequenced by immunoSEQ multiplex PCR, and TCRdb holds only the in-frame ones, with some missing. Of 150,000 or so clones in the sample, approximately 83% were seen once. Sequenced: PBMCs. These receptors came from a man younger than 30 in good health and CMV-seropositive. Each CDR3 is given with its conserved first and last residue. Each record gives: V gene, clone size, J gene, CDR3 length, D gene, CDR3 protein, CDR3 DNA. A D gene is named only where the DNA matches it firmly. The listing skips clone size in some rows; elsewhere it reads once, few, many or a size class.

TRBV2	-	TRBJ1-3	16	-	CASSVPDFPSGNTIYF	TGTGCCAGCAGTGTCCCGGACTTTCCCTCTGGAAACACCATATATTTT
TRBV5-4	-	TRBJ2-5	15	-	CASRGQGRHQETQYF	TGTGCCAGCAGGGGCCAGGGTAGACACCAAGAGACCCAGTACTTC
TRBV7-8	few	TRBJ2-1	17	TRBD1	CASSLGRRDRGLREQFF	TGTGCCAGCAGCTTAGGACGCCGGGACAGGGGGCTAAGGGAGCAGTTCTTC
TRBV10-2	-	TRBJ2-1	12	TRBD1	CASTAGGHEQFF	TGCGCCAGCACCGCAGGGGGCCATGAGCAGTTCTTC
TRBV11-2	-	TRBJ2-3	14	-	CATFEGSSGDTQYF	TGTGCCACCTTTGAGGGTTCCTCGGGAGATACGCAGTATTTT
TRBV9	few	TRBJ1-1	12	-	CASSADNTEAFF	TGTGCCAGCAGCGCAGATAACACTGAAGCTTTCTTT
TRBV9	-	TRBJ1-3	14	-	CASSPTVSGNTIYF	TGTGCCAGCAGCCCAACGGTCTCTGGAAACACCATATATTTT
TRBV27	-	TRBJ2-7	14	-	CASSPPKGAYEQYF	TGTGCCAGCAGTCCACCTAAAGGAGCCTACGAGCAGTACTTC
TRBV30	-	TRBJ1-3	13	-	CAWTNSAGNTIYF	TGTGCCTGGACCAACTCCGCTGGAAACACCATATATTTT
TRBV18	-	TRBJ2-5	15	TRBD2	CASSPSGGAGETQYF	TGTGCCAGCTCACCATCCGGGGGGGCCGGGGAGACCCAGTACTTC
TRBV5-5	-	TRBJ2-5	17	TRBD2	CASSAGPRAGPQETQYF	TGTGCCAGCAGCGCCGGGCCTCGAGCGGGGCCGCAAGAGACCCAGTACTTC
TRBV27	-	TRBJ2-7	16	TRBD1	CASSYLGQGQSYEQYF	TGTGCCAGCAGTTATCTGGGACAGGGGCAATCCTACGAGCAGTACTTC
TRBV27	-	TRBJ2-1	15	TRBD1	CATVLQGVSYNEQFF	TGTGCCACCGTCTTACAGGGGGTTTCCTACAATGAGCAGTTCTTC
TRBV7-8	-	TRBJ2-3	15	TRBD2	CASSQLAGGRDTQYF	TGTGCCAGCAGCCAACTAGCGGGGGGGCGTGATACGCAGTATTTT
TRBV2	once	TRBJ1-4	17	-	CASVGRGIDWANEKLFF	TGTGCCAGCGTTGGCAGGGGTATTGATTGGGCTAATGAAAAACTGTTTTTT
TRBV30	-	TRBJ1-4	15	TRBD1	CAWRYPGQGGEKLFF	TGTGCCTGGCGTTATCCGGGACAGGGTGGTGAAAAACTGTTTTTT
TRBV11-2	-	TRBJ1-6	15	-	CASSLERVLGSPLHF	TGTGCCAGCAGCTTAGAGCGGGTTCTGGGTTCACCCCTCCACTTT
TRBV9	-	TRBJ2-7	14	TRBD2	CASSVSASGGRQYF	TGTGCCAGCAGCGTGTCCGCTAGCGGGGGGCGGCAGTACTTC
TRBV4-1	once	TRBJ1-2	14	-	CASSQERAHYGYTF	TGCGCCAGCAGCCAAGAGCGGGCCCACTATGGCTACACCTTC
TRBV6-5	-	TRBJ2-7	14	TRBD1	CASSTGTGGYEQYF	TGTGCCAGCAGTACCGGGACAGGCGGCTACGAGCAGTACTTC
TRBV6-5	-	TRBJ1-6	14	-	CASSYSYRDSPLHF	TGTGCCAGCAGTTACTCGTATCGGGATTCACCCCTCCACTTT
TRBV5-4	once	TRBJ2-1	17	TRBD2	CASSLWALAGRVGEQFF	TGTGCCAGCAGCTTGTGGGCCCTAGCGGGGAGGGTAGGTGAGCAGTTCTTC
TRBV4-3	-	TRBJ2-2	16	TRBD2	CASSLELAGGYGELFF	TGCGCCAGCAGCCTCGAGCTAGCGGGGGGGTACGGGGAGCTGTTTTTT
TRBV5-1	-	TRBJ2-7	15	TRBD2	CASSLAGTTSYEQYF	TGCGCCAGCAGCTTGGCCGGGACTACCTCCTACGAGCAGTACTTC
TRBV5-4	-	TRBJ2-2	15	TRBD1	CASSWGTGSHGELFF	TGTGCCAGCAGCTGGGGGACAGGGAGCCACGGGGAGCTGTTTTTT
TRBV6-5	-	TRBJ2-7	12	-	CASSPGSYEQYF	TGTGCCAGCAGTCCAGGCTCCTACGAGCAGTACTTC
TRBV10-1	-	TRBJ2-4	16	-	CAIPSRDKFSKNIQYF	TGCGCCATCCCATCCCGGGACAAGTTTTCCAAAAACATTCAGTACTTC
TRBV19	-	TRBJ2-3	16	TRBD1	CASSEKGARSTDTQYF	TGTGCCAGTAGTGAAAAGGGGGCGCGTAGCACAGATACGCAGTATTTT
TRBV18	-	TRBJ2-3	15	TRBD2	CASSSGLAGVDTQYF	TGTGCCAGCTCATCCGGACTAGCGGGGGTTGATACGCAGTATTTT
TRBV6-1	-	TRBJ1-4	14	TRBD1	CASSRQGLVEKLFF	TGTGCCAGCAGTCGACAGGGCCTTGTTGAAAAACTGTTTTTT
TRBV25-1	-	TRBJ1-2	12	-	CASSGSGYGYTF	TGTGCCAGCAGTGGATCAGGGTATGGCTACACCTTC
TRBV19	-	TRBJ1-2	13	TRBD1	CASSPDRDYGYTF	TGTGCCAGTAGCCCGGACAGGGACTATGGCTACACCTTC
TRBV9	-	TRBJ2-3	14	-	CASTTSQGTDTQYF	TGTGCCAGCACCACTAGTCAGGGCACAGATACGCAGTATTTT
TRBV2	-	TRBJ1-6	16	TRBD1	CASKPTGGLDNSPLHF	TGTGCCAGCAAACCGACAGGGGGGTTGGATAATTCACCCCTCCACTTT
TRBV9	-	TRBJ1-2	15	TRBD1	CASSVAKGQNYGYTF	TGTGCCAGCAGCGTAGCTAAGGGACAGAACTATGGCTACACCTTC
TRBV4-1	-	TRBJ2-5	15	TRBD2	CASSQTSGGKETQYF	TGCGCCAGCAGCCAAACTAGCGGGGGAAAAGAGACCCAGTACTTC
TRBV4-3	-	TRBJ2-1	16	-	CASSQDVGSTYNEQFF	TGCGCCAGCAGCCAAGATGTCGGGAGCACCTACAATGAGCAGTTCTTC
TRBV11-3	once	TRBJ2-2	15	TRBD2	CASSRTSGVGGELFF	TGTGCCAGCAGCCGAACTAGCGGGGTGGGCGGGGAGCTGTTTTTT
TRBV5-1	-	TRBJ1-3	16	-	CASSLDRLSSGNTIYF	TGCGCCAGCAGCTTGGATCGGTTGTCCTCTGGAAACACCATATATTTT
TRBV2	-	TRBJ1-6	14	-	CASRTLGGNSPLHF	TGTGCCAGCAGAACGCTCGGGGGTAATTCACCCCTCCACTTT
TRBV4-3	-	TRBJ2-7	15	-	CASSNRQAAPHEQYF	TGCGCCAGCAGCAACCGACAGGCAGCCCCCCACGAGCAGTACTTC
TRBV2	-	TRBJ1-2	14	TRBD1	CASSVRTGSYGYTF	TGTGCCAGCAGCGTACGGACAGGATCATATGGCTACACCTTC
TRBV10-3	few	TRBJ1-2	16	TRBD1	CAISESAGQDPYGYTF	TGTGCCATCAGTGAGTCAGCGGGACAGGATCCCTATGGCTACACCTTC
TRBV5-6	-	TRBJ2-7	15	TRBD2	CASSTARGTSYEQYF	TGTGCCAGCAGCACAGCCCGCGGGACTAGTTACGAGCAGTACTTC
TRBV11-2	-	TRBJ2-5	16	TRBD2	CASSPLSGGLGETQYF	TGTGCCAGCAGCCCCCTTAGCGGGGGGCTCGGGGAGACCCAGTACTTC
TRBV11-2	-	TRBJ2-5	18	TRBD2	CASSLEPLAGGLYSAQYF	TGTGCCAGCAGCTTAGAGCCACTAGCGGGGGGACTCTACTCGGCCCAGTACTTC
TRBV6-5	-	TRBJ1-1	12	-	CASRSGNTEAFF	TGTGCCAGCCGATCGGGGAACACTGAAGCTTTCTTT
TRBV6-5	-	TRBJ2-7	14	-	CASSYGGAQYEQYF	TGTGCCAGCAGTTACGGAGGGGCACAATACGAGCAGTACTTC
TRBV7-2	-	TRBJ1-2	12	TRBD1	CASKTGNYGYTF	TGTGCCAGTAAGACAGGGAACTATGGCTACACCTTC
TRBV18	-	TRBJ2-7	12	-	CASSPPYGEQYF	TGTGCCAGCTCACCACCGTACGGCGAGCAGTACTTC
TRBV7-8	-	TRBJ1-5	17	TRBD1	CASSYRTGPYSNQPQHF	TGTGCCAGCAGTTACCGGACAGGGCCCTATAGCAATCAGCCCCAGCATTTT
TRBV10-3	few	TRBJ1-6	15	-	CAIRLGAGADSPLHF	TGTGCCATCCGGCTAGGGGCGGGGGCGGACTCACCCCTCCACTTT
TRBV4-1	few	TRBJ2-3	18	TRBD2	CASSQELAGGPGTDTQYF	TGCGCCAGCAGCCAAGAACTAGCGGGGGGGCCGGGCACAGATACGCAGTATTTT
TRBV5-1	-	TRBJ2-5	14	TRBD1	CASSFQGAGETQYF	TGCGCCAGCAGCTTCCAGGGGGCTGGGGAGACCCAGTACTTC
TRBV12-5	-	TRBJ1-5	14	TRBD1	CASGLTGDDQPQHF	TGTGCTAGTGGTTTGACAGGGGATGATCAGCCCCAGCATTTT
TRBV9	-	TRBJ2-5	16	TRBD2	CASSVGGGGGRETQYF	TGTGCCAGCAGCGTAGGGGGCGGGGGGGGCCGGGAGACCCAGTACTTC